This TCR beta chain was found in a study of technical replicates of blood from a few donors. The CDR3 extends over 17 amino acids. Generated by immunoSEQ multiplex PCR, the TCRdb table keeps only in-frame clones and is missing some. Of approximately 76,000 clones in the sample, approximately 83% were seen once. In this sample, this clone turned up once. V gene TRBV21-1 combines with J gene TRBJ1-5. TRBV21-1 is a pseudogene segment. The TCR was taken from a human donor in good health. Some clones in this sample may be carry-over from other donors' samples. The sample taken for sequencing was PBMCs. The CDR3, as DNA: TGTGCCAGCAGCAAAGTCCCAGCGGAGGCCCACAATCAGCCCCAGCATTTT. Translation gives CASSKVPAEAHNQPQHF.